This T cell receptor (beta chain) was documented in a study of cytomegalovirus exposure and HLA in healthy donors. Study in general: Among about 179 million T cells, an earlier analysis found 95 million to 140 million unique TCR beta sequences.

A word on this clone: Antigen unknown. Other DNA sequences in the same sample also yield this CDR3.

Researchers ran the PCR with 60 Vbeta and 13 Jbeta primers. Repertoires were generated with immunoSEQ multiplex PCR, while TCRdb's copy carries only in-frame clones and drops some. The sample table sets out some 110,000 clones. There are 16 residues in the CDR3. Germline V CDR1 and CDR2: KGHSH, LQKENI. V gave up 2 bases and J gave up 2 bases, with 12 bases separating them. Findings and caveats of the study: V- and J-gene trimming in TCR beta was tied to a missense DCLRE1C variant by an analysis performed later. Associated with cytomegalovirus, according to the listing, were 150 to 200 TCR beta chains. A few of the chains that were CMV-associated were confirmed in vitro to be specific for CMV antigens.

The sequence derives from a man younger than 45 in good health and CMV-seronegative. The chain is built from TRBV18 and TRBJ2-2; TRBD1 is a possible D gene (6 bases). Sequenced: PBMCs. CDR3 amino acids: CASSPRGQSNTGELFF. CDR3 nucleotide sequence: TGTGCCAGCTCACCAAGGGGACAATCCAACACCGGGGAGCTGTTTTTT. The full variable domain, completed using reference TRBV18 and TRBJ2-2, is NAGVMQNPRHLVRRRGQEARLRCSPMKGHSHVYWYRQLPEEGLKFMVYLQKENIIDESGMPKERFSAEFPKEGPSILRIQQVVRGDSAAYFCASSPRGQSNTGELFFGEGSRLTVL.